Listed below are T cell receptor beta chains from one sample, sequenced in a study of shared clonotypes between healthy human individuals. Clones were read by immunoSEQ multiplex PCR, and TCRdb kept only the in-frame ones, dropping some. The table has 730,000 or so clones, roughly 70% seen once. The source material was memory CD4+ T cells sorted from blood. Every receptor here comes from a woman in her thirties in good health. The CDR3 runs from the conserved cysteine through the conserved F or W. The D gene is left open where the match is weak. Only part of the rows carry a size: once, few, many, or a class if the clone is expanded.

-	TRBV5-1	-	TRBJ1-4	CASSSGLGGKLFF	TGCGCCAGCAGCTCGGGCTTGGGGGGAAAACTGTTTTTT
TRBD2	TRBV18	-	TRBJ2-2	CASSHGASGSVRELFF	TGTGCCAGCTCACATGGGGCTAGCGGGAGTGTCCGGGAGCTGTTTTTT
-	TRBV5-1	-	TRBJ1-1	CASSLGRGLANTEAFF	TGCGCCAGCAGCTTGGGCCGGGGGCTTGCGAACACTGAAGCTTTCTTT
-	TRBV27	-	TRBJ2-1	CASSLSALSSYNEQFF	TGTGCCAGCAGTTTATCCGCGCTTAGCTCCTACAATGAGCAGTTCTTC
-	TRBV18	once	TRBJ1-1	CASSYEMDTEAFF	TGTGCCAGCTCGTATGAGATGGACACTGAAGCTTTCTTT
TRBD1	TRBV19	few	TRBJ2-1	CASSIQGQGYNEQFF	TGTGCCAGTAGTATTCAAGGACAGGGCTACAATGAGCAGTTCTTC
TRBD1	TRBV27	few	TRBJ2-4	CASSPRTGQNIQYF	TGTGCCAGCAGTCCAAGGACAGGACAGAACATTCAGTACTTC
-	TRBV7-7	-	TRBJ2-1	CASSPSLSRVGEQFF	TGTGCCAGCAGCCCCTCGTTGTCTAGGGTAGGTGAGCAGTTCTTC
-	TRBV2	-	TRBJ1-5	CASSYGGSNQPQHF	TGTGCCAGCAGTTACGGGGGTAGCAATCAGCCCCAGCATTTT
-	TRBV5-8	-	TRBJ1-6	CASMGRVNNSPLHF	TGTGCCAGCATGGGGAGGGTCAATAATTCACCCCTCCACTTT
-	TRBV18	-	TRBJ1-3	CASSPSQFSGNTIYF	TGTGCCAGCTCACCGAGTCAGTTCTCTGGAAACACCATATATTTT
-	TRBV10-3	-	TRBJ1-1	CAIKGGTEAFF	TGTGCCATCAAGGGAGGGACTGAAGCTTTCTTT
-	TRBV18	-	TRBJ1-1	CASSSVTGSGAEAFF	TGTGCCAGCTCATCAGTAACAGGGTCAGGGGCTGAAGCTTTCTTT
-	TRBV7-8	-	TRBJ2-3	CASSLNRADTQYF	TGTGCCAGCAGCCTAAACAGGGCAGATACGCAGTATTTT
-	TRBV19	few	TRBJ2-1	CASSIDGGPAREQFF	TGTGCCAGTAGTATAGATGGAGGCCCTGCCAGGGAGCAGTTCTTC
-	TRBV27	-	TRBJ2-1	CASSFARDTYNEQFF	TGTGCCAGCAGTTTCGCGCGGGACACCTACAATGAGCAGTTCTTC
-	TRBV21-1	few	TRBJ2-7	CASSKGRGPEGGEQYF	TGTGCCAGCAGCAAAGGTCGTGGGCCCGAGGGGGGTGAGCAGTACTTC
-	TRBV7-2	-	TRBJ2-5	CASSPPTAQETQYF	TGTGCCAGCAGCCCTCCGACAGCGCAAGAGACCCAGTACTTC
TRBD1	TRBV2	few	TRBJ1-5	CASSGQGAGSQPQHF	TGTGCCAGCAGTGGCCAGGGGGCAGGGAGTCAGCCCCAGCATTTT
TRBD1	TRBV2	-	TRBJ2-2	CASRAVTGGTGELFF	TGTGCCAGCAGGGCGGTGACAGGGGGAACCGGGGAGCTGTTTTTT
-	TRBV29-1	-	TRBJ2-2	CSVGGGPGELFF	TGCAGCGTTGGAGGGGGACCCGGGGAGCTGTTTTTT
-	TRBV28	-	TRBJ1-5	CASSLVMGVGQPQHF	TGTGCCAGCAGTCTTGTGATGGGTGTCGGTCAGCCCCAGCATTTT
TRBD2	TRBV19	-	TRBJ2-3	CASMGRGASGSFDTQYF	TGTGCCAGTATGGGCCGCGGGGCTAGCGGGAGTTTTGATACGCAGTATTTT
-	TRBV19	-	TRBJ2-5	CASSISGIFGASETQYF	TGTGCCAGTAGTATCTCGGGGATATTCGGGGCGAGCGAGACCCAGTACTTC
-	TRBV11-2	-	TRBJ1-4	CASSAPLRGNEKLFF	TGTGCCAGCAGCGCTCCGCTCCGGGGCAATGAAAAACTGTTTTTT
TRBD1	TRBV5-1	-	TRBJ2-7	CASSLVEGASEQYF	TGCGCCAGCAGCTTGGTTGAGGGGGCTAGCGAGCAGTACTTC
-	TRBV19	-	TRBJ2-3	CASSPIPAVIDTQYF	TGTGCCAGTAGTCCAATTCCTGCCGTAATAGATACGCAGTATTTT
-	TRBV4-1	-	TRBJ1-4	CASSRALLGKLFF	TGCGCCAGCAGCCGGGCTCTTTTGGGAAAACTGTTTTTT
-	TRBV7-9	-	TRBJ1-5	CASSLDTLSNQPQHF	TGTGCCAGCAGCTTAGACACCTTAAGCAATCAGCCCCAGCATTTT
-	TRBV28	-	TRBJ2-7	CASSLISGGYYEQYF	TGTGCCAGCAGCCTCATATCGGGGGGCTACTACGAGCAGTACTTC
TRBD2	TRBV5-6	few	TRBJ2-7	CASSSSGLGSYEQYF	TGTGCCAGCAGCTCCTCGGGACTAGGGTCCTACGAGCAGTACTTC
-	TRBV19	-	TRBJ2-3	CASSGSQGLDTQYF	TGTGCCAGTAGTGGCTCTCAGGGGTTGGATACGCAGTATTTT
TRBD2	TRBV5-4	-	TRBJ2-7	CASSQASGTYEQYF	TGTGCCAGCAGCCAAGCTAGCGGTACCTACGAGCAGTACTTC
-	TRBV7-2	-	TRBJ1-3	CASSLVGTSGNTIYF	TGTGCCAGCAGCTTAGTCGGCACCTCTGGAAACACCATATATTTT
-	TRBV7-5	-	TRBJ2-7	CVRSPIRQGANEQYF	TGTGTCAGAAGCCCGATCCGACAGGGGGCCAACGAGCAGTACTTC
TRBD2	TRBV5-1	-	TRBJ2-3	CASSKQTSGRGDTQYF	TGCGCCAGCAGCAAACAAACTAGCGGGAGAGGGGATACGCAGTATTTT
-	TRBV27	-	TRBJ2-1	CASRKDRSGTRSSYNEQFF	TGTGCCAGCAGGAAAGACAGATCCGGGACCAGGAGCTCCTACAATGAGCAGTTCTTC
TRBD2	TRBV28	-	TRBJ2-3	CASSLAGRDTQYF	TGTGCCAGCAGTCTAGCGGGAAGAGATACGCAGTATTTT
-	TRBV18	-	TRBJ1-1	CASSPPSGNTEAFF	TGTGCCAGCTCACCACCCTCCGGGAACACTGAAGCTTTCTTT
-	TRBV6-5	-	TRBJ2-6	CASSYFHRSGANVLTF	TGTGCCAGCAGTTACTTCCATCGCTCTGGGGCCAACGTCCTGACTTTC
-	TRBV6-5	-	TRBJ1-1	CASSYRVMNTEAFF	TGTGCCAGCAGTTATAGAGTTATGAACACTGAAGCTTTCTTT
TRBD2	TRBV30	-	TRBJ2-1	CAWSVWLAGVGEQFF	TGTGCCTGGAGTGTATGGCTAGCGGGAGTCGGTGAGCAGTTCTTC
-	TRBV9	-	TRBJ2-5	CASSGPKRGETQYF	TGTGCCAGCAGCGGACCTAAAAGGGGGGAGACCCAGTACTTC
-	TRBV28	-	TRBJ2-1	CASSALVHEQFF	TGTGCCAGCAGTGCCCTGGTCCATGAGCAGTTCTTC
-	TRBV7-3	few	TRBJ1-1	CASSRGSDTEAFF	TGTGCCAGCAGCCGTGGCTCGGACACTGAAGCTTTCTTT
TRBD2	TRBV4-2	many	TRBJ2-7	CASSQDLLAGGGDEQYF	TGTGCCAGCAGCCAAGATCTACTAGCGGGAGGTGGGGACGAGCAGTACTTC
TRBD2	TRBV4-1	-	TRBJ2-5	CASSQGRLAGVETQYF	TGCGCCAGCAGCCAAGGGAGACTAGCGGGAGTAGAGACCCAGTACTTC
-	TRBV28	-	TRBJ1-2	CASINTPSFYGYTF	TGTGCCAGCATAAACACCCCATCGTTCTATGGCTACACCTTC
-	TRBV30	-	TRBJ1-4	CAWSVGSSRVEKLFF	TGTGCCTGGAGTGTTGGGTCATCGAGGGTTGAAAAACTGTTTTTT
TRBD2	TRBV28	-	TRBJ2-5	CASRTSGNLAETQYF	TGTGCCAGCAGGACTAGCGGGAACCTTGCTGAGACCCAGTACTTC
-	TRBV11-2	-	TRBJ2-7	CASSFSGGYEQYF	TGTGCCAGCAGCTTTAGCGGCGGGTACGAGCAGTACTTC
TRBD2	TRBV5-6	-	TRBJ2-1	CASSPLAGVNFNEQFF	TGTGCCAGCAGCCCCTTAGCGGGAGTAAATTTCAATGAGCAGTTCTTC
-	TRBV27	-	TRBJ1-1	CASSFVPPRNTEAFF	TGTGCCAGCAGTTTTGTCCCCCCCAGGAACACTGAAGCTTTCTTT
TRBD1	TRBV28	-	TRBJ2-7	CASSSPGQATYEQYF	TGTGCCAGCAGCTCCCCGGGACAGGCCACCTACGAGCAGTACTTC
-	TRBV30	-	TRBJ2-1	CAWSPLYEQFF	TGTGCCTGGAGCCCCCTCTATGAGCAGTTCTTC
TRBD1	TRBV28	-	TRBJ1-5	CASSTVGQSNQPQHF	TGTGCCAGCAGCACGGTGGGACAGAGCAATCAGCCCCAGCATTTT
-	TRBV4-1	-	TRBJ1-2	CASSQAEGGFATGYTF	TGCGCCAGCAGCCAAGCAGAGGGGGGCTTTGCGACGGGCTACACCTTC
-	TRBV7-8	-	TRBJ1-3	CASSLQGYSGNTIYF	TGTGCCAGCAGCTTACAGGGTTACTCTGGAAACACCATATATTTT
TRBD1	TRBV19	-	TRBJ2-3	CASSIRQGSQDTQYF	TGTGCCAGTAGTATAAGACAGGGAAGTCAAGATACGCAGTATTTT